What follows are 20 T cell receptor beta chains derived from one specimen sequenced in a study of blood T cell repertoires in COVID-19. Clones were read by immunoSEQ multiplex PCR, and TCRdb kept only the in-frame ones, dropping some. The table shows about 170,000 clones, with roughly four fifths occurring only once. Material: peripheral blood. The receptors here all came from an elderly woman with acute or convalescent COVID-19.

This clone was detected only once. The rearrangement links TRBV5-4 to TRBJ1-2; TRBD1 matches 7 bases. Looked up from germline, CDR1 is SGHNT and CDR2 is YYREEE (reference sequence). Losses at the gene ends were 4 bases for V and 0 bases for J; bases not matched to a gene: 6. The CDR3 loop spans 15 amino acids. The CDR3 DNA reads as TGTGCCAGCAGCCGAGGGACAGATACTAACTATGGCTACACCTTC. This codes for CASSRGTDTNYGYTF.

This chain connects TRBV3-1 (or the pseudogene TRBV3-2) to TRBJ2-1; tentative D call: TRBD2 (5 bases). The ends were cut back, 2 bases at V and 7 bases at J, with 12 bases in the middle. The length of the CDR3 is 14 residues. Per germline, CDR1 LGHDT and CDR2 YNNKEL (reference sequence). The chain's CDR3 is CASSQYGELNEQFF. The CDR3 DNA is TGTGCCAGCAGCCAATACGGGGAGTTAAATGAGCAGTTCTTC.

The J gene is TRBJ1-6, the V gene TRBV4-3; D perhaps matches TRBD1 (5 bases). The germline V gene has CDR1 LGHNA and CDR2 YSLEER. The CDR3 covers 13 residues. With 3 bases removed from V and 14 bases from J, the gap between germline ends came to 14 bases. CDR3 DNA: TGCGCCAGCAGCCAGGGGCCTTTGGAGACCCTCCACTTT. Protein: CASSQGPLETLHF.

This chain uses TRBV30 with TRBJ2-2; tentatively, D is TRBD2 (6 bases). This CDR3 spans 14 amino acids. The V gene's germline CDR1 is GTSNPN and CDR2 SVGIG (reference sequence). Trimming took off 1 base at V and 7 bases at J, with 13 bases between the two ends. This CDR3 reads CAWSGTRRGGELFF. CDR3 sequence (DNA): TGTGCCTGGAGTGGAACGCGGCGGGGCGGGGAGCTGTTTTTT.

The chain recombines TRBV4-1 with TRBJ2-7, with TRBD1 matching over 9 bases. CDR1 is MGHRA, CDR2 YSYEKL, per germline. Trimming took 0 bases from V and 2 from J; bases not matched to a gene: 8. This CDR3 has 17 residues. CDR3 DNA sequence: TGCGCCAGCAGCCAAGACCCGGGACAGGGACCTGCCTACGAGCAGTACTTC. Translation gives CASSQDPGQGPAYEQYF.

The J gene is TRBJ1-1, the V gene TRBV6-2 or TRBV6-3; no clear D gene. The CDR3 length is 16 residues. V was shortened by 0 bases and J by 0 bases, with 11 bases between the two germline ends. Per the germline V gene, CDR1 is MNHEY and CDR2 is SVGEGT. CDR3 DNA sequence: TGTGCCAGCAGTTACTCACGGACTGGCATGAACACTGAAGCTTTCTTT. Translation gives CASSYSRTGMNTEAFF.

This chain connects TRBV10-3 to TRBJ2-5; TRBD1 is a possible D gene (6 bases). The V end was cut by 3 bases, the J end by 5 bases, with 13 bases between. Per germline, CDR1 ENHRY and CDR2 SYGVKD. The CDR3 loop spans 14 amino acids. Here the CDR3 DNA reads TGTGCCATCAGTGAATGGCAGGGGCAGGAGACCCAGTACTTC. This sequence encodes CAISEWQGQETQYF.

The gene calls are TRBV11-2 and TRBJ1-5; no definite D call. Trimming stripped 0 bases from V and 7 bases from J, with 13 bases between. Looked up from germline, CDR1 is SGHAT and CDR2 is FQNNGV. The CDR3 loop spans 15 amino acids. The CDR3 spells CASSLDLEGGQPQHF. CDR3 coding DNA: TGTGCCAGCAGCTTAGATTTGGAGGGAGGGCAGCCCCAGCATTTT.

The chain combines TRBV6-1 with TRBJ2-7; possibly TRBD2 for D (5 bases). This CDR3 contains 16 residues. V lost 3 bases to trimming and J lost 2 bases, with 17 bases between them. The germline CDR1 and CDR2 sequences are MNHNS and SASEGT. The CDR3 DNA reads TGTGCCAGCAGTGACCCTCGGGGTAGTGGTACCTACGAGCAGTACTTC. Translating it yields CASSDPRGSGTYEQYF.

The rearrangement links TRBV7-9 to TRBJ2-3; weak D call: TRBD2 (5 bases). The CDR3 is 14 residues long. Germline assignment: CDR1 SEHNR and CDR2 FQNEAQ (reference sequence). V gave up 5 bases and J gave up 0 bases, with 9 bases separating them. This CDR3 reads CASSLGLSTDTQYF. CDR3 in DNA: TGTGCCAGCAGCCTAGGACTGAGCACAGATACGCAGTATTTT.

The chain links TRBV5-1 to TRBJ2-2; TRBD2 agrees at 11 bases. The CDR3 runs 14 residues. V lost 4 bases to trimming and J lost 6 bases; unmatched junction nucleotides: 2. Germline V CDR1 and CDR2: SGHRS, YFSETQ. Here the CDR3 reads CASSEGLAAGELFF. The CDR3 DNA sequence: TGCGCCAGCAGCGAGGGACTAGCGGCCGGGGAGCTGTTTTTT.

The chain combines TRBV9 with TRBJ1-3; D might be TRBD1 (6 bases). The CDR3 loop spans 15 amino acids. The ends were cut back, 2 bases at V and 2 bases at J, with 11 bases in the middle. Germline V CDR1 and CDR2: SGDLS, YYNGEE. As DNA, the CDR3 is TGTGCCAGCAGCGTCCAAGGGACAACTGGAAACACCATATATTTT. Residues: CASSVQGTTGNTIYF.

V is TRBV7-9 and J is TRBJ1-1; D is perhaps TRBD1 (5 bases). Germline loops: CDR1 SEHNR, CDR2 FQNEAQ (reference sequence). Trimming removed 6 bases at V and 3 bases at J, with 11 bases between. This CDR3 region has 13 residues. For the CDR3, the DNA is TGTGCCAGCAGGGCAGACAGCTACACTGAAGCTTTCTTT. Its protein product is CASRADSYTEAFF.

This chain uses TRBV5-5 with TRBJ1-2; 9 bases fit TRBD1. The germline CDR1 and CDR2 sequences are SGHKS and YYEKEE (reference sequence). The CDR3 length is 18 residues. After removal of 4 bases from V and 4 bases from J, the junction contained 17 bases not matched to a gene. In nucleotides, the CDR3 is TGTGCCAGCAGCCCAGGGGGGACAGGGATTATGGGGGTCTATGGCTACACCTTC. Translated: CASSPGGTGIMGVYGYTF.

CDR3 bases: TGCGCCAGCAGCAAGGACAGCGCAGTAGATACGCAGTATTTT. Translated, it gives CASSKDSAVDTQYF. V is TRBV5-1 and J is TRBJ2-3, with D maybe TRBD1 (6 bases). Germline V CDR1 and CDR2: SGHRS, YFSETQ. V shed 4 bases and J shed 5 bases, with 14 bases lying between them. This CDR3 has 14 amino acids.

The chain joins TRBV14 to TRBJ2-7, with D possibly matching TRBD2 (6 bases). V lost 0 bases and J lost 2, with 17 bases in between. The germline V gene encodes CDR1 SGHDN and CDR2 FVKESK. There are 17 residues in the CDR3. The CDR3 region has the DNA TGTGCCAGCAGCCAAGATCACCCAGCGGGCCTCGCCTACGAGCAGTACTTC. Amino acids: CASSQDHPAGLAYEQYF.

A few counts support this clone. The genes are TRBV2 and TRBJ2-7; D is possibly TRBD2 (6 bases). The CDR3 length is 13 residues. V lost 7 bases to trimming and J lost 2 bases, with 12 bases between them. The germline gives CDR1 SNHLY, CDR2 FYNNEI. The CDR3: CASISGLTYEQYF. The CDR3 DNA sequence: TGTGCCAGCATTAGCGGACTAACCTACGAGCAGTACTTC.

This clone has a handful of counts. The chain recombines TRBV11-2 with TRBJ1-1; D not resolved. Germline V gene data show CDR1 as SGHAT and CDR2 as FQNNGV. The CDR3 runs to 15 residues. V lost 3 bases to trimming and J lost 1 base, with 12 bases between them. CDR3 nucleotide sequence: TGTGCCAGCAGCTTTCTACCGCGAACGAACACTGAAGCTTTCTTT. This codes for CASSFLPRTNTEAFF.

The gene calls are TRBV2 and TRBJ1-1, with a weak D call TRBD1 (5 bases). The germline V gene encodes CDR1 SNHLY and CDR2 FYNNEI. The CDR3 has 13 residues. V lost 7 bases, J lost 0 bases, and 9 bases lay in between. The CDR3 DNA reads TGTGCCAGCAAAGGACACCTGAACACTGAAGCTTTCTTT. Amino acids: CASKGHLNTEAFF.

The chain is built from TRBV5-4 and TRBJ1-2, with D possibly matching TRBD1 (5 bases). This CDR3 is built from 14 residues. CDR1 is SGHNT, CDR2 YYREEE, per germline (reference sequence). Trimming left V 1 base short and J 5 bases short, with 12 bases between. The CDR3 spells CASSLQGVSYGYTF. Here the CDR3 DNA reads TGTGCCAGCAGCTTGCAAGGGGTTTCATATGGCTACACCTTC.